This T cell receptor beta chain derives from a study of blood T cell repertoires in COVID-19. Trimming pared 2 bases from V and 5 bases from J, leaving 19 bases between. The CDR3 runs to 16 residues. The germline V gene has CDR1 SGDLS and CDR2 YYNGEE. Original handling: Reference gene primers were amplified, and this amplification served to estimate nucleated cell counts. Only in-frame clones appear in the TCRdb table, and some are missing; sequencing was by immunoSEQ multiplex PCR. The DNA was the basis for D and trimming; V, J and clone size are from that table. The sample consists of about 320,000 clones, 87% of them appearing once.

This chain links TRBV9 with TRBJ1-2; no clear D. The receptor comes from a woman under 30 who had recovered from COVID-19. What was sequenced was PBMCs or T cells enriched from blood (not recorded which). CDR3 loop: CASSVRAEPPDYGYTF. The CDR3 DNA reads TGTGCCAGCAGCGTGCGGGCAGAGCCACCCGATTATGGCTACACCTTC.